These 31 T cell receptor beta chains were sequenced from one sample in a study of identifying expanded T cells in peripheral blood. TCRdb's table, derived via immunoSEQ multiplex PCR, lists solely in-frame clones and lacks some. The data show more than 85,000 clones, about 88% seen once. The material sequenced was blood. The source is a person aged 18 to 70 in good health.

The chain links TRBV30 to TRBJ1-2, with 7 bases that match TRBD1. The CDR3 contains 14 residues. CDR1 and CDR2 from the germline V gene are GTSNPN and SVGIG (reference sequence). Trimming took 0 bases from V and 6 from J; bases not matched to a gene: 7. CDR3 sequence reads: CAWSVRFGQDGYTF. The DNA for the CDR3 is TGTGCCTGGAGTGTACGCTTTGGACAGGATGGCTACACCTTC.

This clone has at least ten counts. The chain uses TRBV2 and TRBJ1-5, with D unresolved. V lost 5 bases, J lost 4 bases, and 12 bases lay in between. CDR1 SNHLY and CDR2 FYNNEI come from the germline V gene. CDR3 length: 14 residues. The CDR3 nucleotides read TGTGCCAGCAGTTCGGAACGGAATAATCAGCCCCAGCATTTT. Translating gives CASSSERNNQPQHF.

This chain connects TRBV20-1 to TRBJ2-7; D gene ambiguous. Germline assignment: CDR1 DFQATT and CDR2 SNEGSKA (reference sequence). The V end was cut by 0 bases, the J end by 6 bases, with 6 bases between. The CDR3 is 11 amino acids. The CDR3 nucleotides read TGCAGTGCTAGAGAAAAGGGCGAGCAGTACTTC. Its protein is CSAREKGEQYF.

The chain links TRBV29-1 to TRBJ1-2; possible D gene TRBD1, 6 bases. CDR1 is SQVTM, CDR2 ANQGSEA, per germline. V was pared by 2 bases and J by 5 bases, with 12 bases between. The CDR3 contains 13 residues. CDR3 sequence: CSVERPRGYGYTF. CDR3 in DNA: TGCAGCGTTGAACGCCCCAGGGGATATGGCTACACCTTC.

V is TRBV9 and J is TRBJ2-3, with 7 bases fitting TRBD1. Trimming cost V 0 bases and J 4 bases; bases outside gene matches: 5. The CDR3 totals 15 residues. CDR1 SGDLS and CDR2 YYNGEE come from the germline V gene. The CDR3 sequence is CASSVGRGTSDTQYF. CDR3 in DNA: TGTGCCAGCAGCGTAGGCAGGGGGACCTCAGATACGCAGTATTTT.

This clone has only a few counts. The V call is TRBV10-2, the J call TRBJ1-4; perhaps TRBD1 as D (6 bases). The CDR3 contains 14 residues. Germline V gene data show CDR1 as WSHSY and CDR2 as SAAADI. The germline V and J ends were trimmed by 6 bases and 7 bases, with 15 bases remaining between them. The CDR3 coding sequence is TGCGCCAGCAGGGGGACGGGGGGGGCTGAAAAACTGTTTTTT. The encoded protein is CASRGTGGAEKLFF.

The V and J genes are TRBV7-9 and TRBJ1-6, with 8 positions matching TRBD1. The CDR3 is made up of 14 amino acids. Germline values: CDR1 SEHNR, CDR2 FQNEAQ (reference sequence). V gave up 5 bases and J gave up 9 bases; unmatched junction bases: 6. The CDR3 spells CASSPSTGASPLHF. The CDR3 DNA sequence: TGTGCCAGCAGCCCTTCGACAGGGGCTTCACCCCTCCACTTT.

The chain employs TRBV18 and TRBJ2-7; D may be TRBD1 (5 bases). Trimming shortened V by 4 bases and J by 0 bases, and 16 bases separated the two germline ends. Germline CDR1 is KGHSH and CDR2 is LQKENI. The CDR3 totals 16 residues. For the CDR3, the DNA is TGTGCCAGCTCACTTCCGGACAAAACGGGCTCCTACGAGCAGTACTTC. Encoded protein: CASSLPDKTGSYEQYF.

This clone was counted a few times. V and J are TRBV2 and TRBJ2-3, with unresolved D. Germline CDR1 is SNHLY and CDR2 is FYNNEI. This CDR3 is 12 amino acids long. Trimming stripped 1 base from V and 5 bases from J, with 4 bases between. For the CDR3, the DNA is TGTGCCAGCAGTGAAGGGGAAGATACGCAGTATTTT. Its translation: CASSEGEDTQYF.

The chain recombines TRBV11-2 with TRBJ2-1; 12 bases agree with TRBD2. Germline CDR1 and CDR2: SGHAT and FQNNGV. This CDR3 spans 16 amino acids. J was trimmed by 4 bases and V by 6 bases; bases with no gene match: 7. CDR3 bases: TGTGCCAGCAGTAAGACTAGCGGGGGACAATACAATGAGCAGTTCTTC. Its translation is CASSKTSGGQYNEQFF.

This clone has only one observation. The chain recombines TRBV19 with TRBJ1-6; D is possibly TRBD1 (6 bases). V lost 4 bases and J 3 bases, leaving 13 bases between the germline ends. There are 16 residues in the CDR3. CDR1 is LNHDA and CDR2 is SQIVND in the germline V gene (reference sequence). CDR3 residues: CASSTLTGSYNSPLHF. CDR3 sequence (DNA): TGTGCCAGTAGTACACTGACAGGAAGCTATAATTCACCCCTCCACTTT. Drawing the rest from reference TRBV19 and TRBJ1-6, the complete variable domain is DGGITQSPKYLFRKEGQNVTLSCEQNLNHDAMYWYRQDPGQGLRLIYYSQIVNDFQKGDIAEGYSVSREKKESFPLTVTSAQKNPTAFYLCASSTLTGSYNSPLHFGNGTRLTVT.

V and J are TRBV2 and TRBJ2-2; 13 nucleotides line up with TRBD2. This CDR3 contains 17 residues. V gave up 3 bases and J gave up 5 bases; unmatched junction bases: 6. Germline-derived CDR1 and CDR2 are SNHLY and FYNNEI. The CDR3 DNA follows: TGTGCCAGCAGTGATATCGGGACTAGCGGGAAGACCGGGGAGCTGTTTTTT. It is translated as CASSDIGTSGKTGELFF.

The V call is TRBV5-1, the J call TRBJ2-3; D remains ambiguous. The V end was cut by 0 bases, the J end by 7 bases, with 12 bases between. The CDR3 has 14 amino acids. Germline assignment: CDR1 SGHRS and CDR2 YFSETQ. CDR3 region: CASSLASELHTQYF. In DNA form, the CDR3 reads TGCGCCAGCAGCTTGGCGTCGGAGCTGCATACGCAGTATTTT.

The CDR3 reads CASSIGTGETYEQYF. As DNA, the CDR3 is TGTGCCAGTAGTATCGGAACAGGGGAGACCTACGAGCAGTACTTC. V usage is TRBV19 and J usage is TRBJ2-7; 7 bases are shared with TRBD1. Germline-derived CDR1 and CDR2 are LNHDA and SQIVND (reference sequence). There are 15 residues in the CDR3. The trim removed 3 bases at V and 2 bases at J, leaving 7 bases unmatched. The full variable domain, in which reference TRBV19 and TRBJ2-7 provide the parts outside the CDR3, is DGGITQSPKYLFRKEGQNVTLSCEQNLNHDAMYWYRQDPGQGLRLIYYSQIVNDFQKGDIAEGYSVSREKKESFPLTVTSAQKNPTAFYLCASSIGTGETYEQYFGPGTRLTVT.

The V gene is TRBV10-1, the J gene TRBJ1-2, with 9 bases identical to TRBD1. Germline CDR1 WNHNN, CDR2 SYGVQD (reference sequence). This CDR3 comprises 15 residues. J was trimmed by 6 bases and V by 6 bases; bases with no gene match: 11. The CDR3 bases are TGCGCCAGCAGCTACGGGACAGGGCCGTTGGATGGCTACACCTTC. Translating it yields CASSYGTGPLDGYTF.

This clone was counted a single time. V gene TRBV10-2 combines with J gene TRBJ2-1; 10 bases map to TRBD2. CDR3 size: 15 residues. CDR1 is WSHSY and CDR2 is SAAADI in the germline V gene. Unmatched junction bases numbered 7, after V lost 6 bases and J lost 5 bases. Written as DNA, the CDR3 is TGCGCCAGCAGGGATACTAGCGGGGTGAACAATGAGCAGTTCTTC. Translating it yields CASRDTSGVNNEQFF.

The chain joins TRBV5-1 to TRBJ1-4, with 11 nucleotides matching TRBD1. V gave up 4 bases and J gave up 8 bases; unmatched junction bases: 4. Germline lookup yields CDR1 SGHRS and CDR2 YFSETQ. The CDR3 is 14 amino acids. Here the CDR3 reads CASSTDRGREKLFF. Here the CDR3 DNA reads TGCGCCAGCAGCACGGACAGGGGGCGGGAAAAACTGTTTTTT.

V and J are TRBV7-8 and TRBJ2-1; D ambiguous. V shed 1 base and J shed 3 bases, with 13 bases lying between them. The CDR3 sequence is 16 residues long. Germline V gene data show CDR1 as SGHVS and CDR2 as FQNEAQ. As DNA, the CDR3 is TGTGCCAGCAGCTTAGAGGCAAGTCAATTCTACAATGAGCAGTTCTTC. This translates into CASSLEASQFYNEQFF.

This clone turned up a few times. The V and J genes are TRBV28 and TRBJ1-2; 7 bases fit TRBD1. The V gene end was trimmed by 1 base and the J gene end by 4 bases; junction bases not matched to a gene: 6. From germline, CDR1 is MDHEN and CDR2 SYDVKM. This CDR3 has 15 residues. The CDR3 DNA is TGTGCCAGCAGTTTATCGGAGGGGGCCGTCTATGGCTACACCTTC. Its translation: CASSLSEGAVYGYTF.

The V and J genes are TRBV15 and TRBJ2-7, with 7 bases lining up with TRBD1. CDR3 size: 15 residues. The J segment lost 3 bases and the V segment lost 0 bases, leaving 5 bases of the junction unmatched. CDR1 is LNHNV and CDR2 is YYDKDF in the germline V gene (reference sequence). The DNA for the CDR3 is TGTGCCACCAGCAGAGACCGGGACAGCCACTACGAGCAGTACTTC. It codes for CATSRDRDSHYEQYF.

The CDR3 here is CASSVDAYNEQFF. In DNA form, the CDR3 reads TGTGCCAGCAGTGTGGACGCCTACAATGAGCAGTTCTTC. The J gene is TRBJ2-1, the V gene TRBV2; D unclear. In germline, CDR1 is SNHLY, CDR2 FYNNEI. The V end was cut by 4 bases, the J end by 2 bases, with 6 bases between. The CDR3 extends over 13 amino acids.

This chain joins TRBV11-3 and TRBJ2-7; 7 positions agree with TRBD1. Germline loops: CDR1 SGHNT, CDR2 YENEEA. This CDR3 has 13 residues. V lost 5 bases to trimming and J lost 2 bases; unmatched junction nucleotides: 3. The CDR3 loop reads CASSPGTAYEQYF. Here the CDR3 DNA reads TGTGCCAGCAGCCCTGGGACAGCCTACGAGCAGTACTTC.

V is TRBV19 and J is TRBJ1-5, with D tentatively TRBD1 (6 bases). The V end was cut by 6 bases, the J end by 0 bases, with 12 bases between. Germline V gene data show CDR1 as LNHDA and CDR2 as SQIVND (reference sequence). There are 15 residues in the CDR3. In DNA form, the CDR3 reads TGTGCCAGTAGAACAGGGACCCTTAGCAATCAGCCCCAGCATTTT. This sequence encodes CASRTGTLSNQPQHF.

The chain joins TRBV10-1 to TRBJ1-1; D gene uncertain. Per the germline V gene, CDR1 is WNHNN and CDR2 is SYGVQD (reference sequence). The ends were cut back, 5 bases at V and 5 bases at J, with 12 bases in the middle. The CDR3 has 13 residues. The CDR3 DNA follows: TGCGCCAGCAGTCTAGGACGGGAAACTGAAGCTTTCTTT. Translation gives CASSLGRETEAFF.

The J gene is TRBJ2-1, the V gene TRBV4-3; D perhaps matches TRBD1 (5 bases). This CDR3 region has 16 residues. Germline loops: CDR1 LGHNA, CDR2 YSLEER. V was pared by 1 base and J by 6 bases, with 16 bases between. CDR3 amino acids: CASSQGPDISGNEQFF. In DNA, the CDR3 is TGCGCCAGCAGCCAAGGGCCGGACATCTCTGGCAATGAGCAGTTCTTC.

This chain uses TRBV30 with TRBJ1-1; D is undetermined. The CDR3 has 14 amino acids. From germline, CDR1 is GTSNPN and CDR2 SVGIG (reference sequence). Between the trimmed V and J ends, which lost 0 bases and 7 bases, there was a span of 15 bases. CDR3 residues: CAWSVGQKAGEAFF. The CDR3, as DNA: TGTGCCTGGAGTGTAGGGCAGAAAGCGGGTGAAGCTTTCTTT.

CDR3: CASSTHRGSTYNEQFF. In DNA form, the CDR3 reads TGTGCCAGCAGTACCCACAGGGGGTCCACCTACAATGAGCAGTTCTTC. The V gene is TRBV28, the J gene TRBJ2-1; 8 bases map to TRBD1. Germline V gene data show CDR1 as MDHEN and CDR2 as SYDVKM. This CDR3 comprises 16 residues. J gave up 2 bases and V 5 bases, and 8 bases lay outside the gene matches. Using reference TRBV28 and TRBJ2-1 for the parts outside the CDR3, the full variable domain is DVKVTQSSRYLVKRTGEKVFLECVQDMDHENMFWYRQDPGLGLRLIYFSYDVKMKEKGDIPEGYSVSREKKERFSLILESASTNQTSMYLCASSTHRGSTYNEQFFGPGTRLTVL.

V is TRBV18 and J is TRBJ1-5; 7 bases align to TRBD1. V lost 3 bases, J lost 3 bases, and 11 bases stayed unmatched. Germline V CDR1 and CDR2: KGHSH, LQKENI. The CDR3 runs to 17 residues. As DNA, the CDR3 is TGTGCCAGCTCACCCCTGAGGGTTACAGGGGACAATCAGCCCCAGCATTTT. Amino acids: CASSPLRVTGDNQPQHF.

The chain is built from TRBV30 and TRBJ2-7; D is possibly TRBD2 (6 bases). The germline V gene encodes CDR1 GTSNPN and CDR2 SVGIG (reference sequence). The germline V and J ends were trimmed by 3 bases and 0 bases, with 6 bases remaining between them. The CDR3 totals 12 residues. The CDR3 region is CAWRAGSYEQYF. CDR3 in DNA: TGTGCCTGGAGAGCGGGCTCCTACGAGCAGTACTTC.

The rearrangement uses TRBV7-2 and TRBJ1-2; D remains unclear. CDR3 length equals 13 residues. Deletions cut 0 bases from V and 5 bases from J, with 7 bases between. The germline V gene encodes CDR1 SGHTA and CDR2 FQGNSA. This chain's CDR3 is CASSLAGSYGYTF. In DNA form, the CDR3 reads TGTGCCAGCAGCTTAGCCGGGAGTTATGGCTACACCTTC.

The chain is built from TRBV19 and TRBJ2-4; no definite D call. V was clipped by 7 bases and J by 8 bases, with 18 bases between them. Germline V lookup: CDR1 LNHDA, CDR2 SQIVND (reference sequence). CDR3 length: 14 residues. CDR3 DNA: TGTGCCAGTACGGACGGCGCGAGAAGGGACATTCAGTACTTC. Encoded protein: CASTDGARRDIQYF. The full variable domain, completed using reference TRBV19 and TRBJ2-4, is DGGITQSPKYLFRKEGQNVTLSCEQNLNHDAMYWYRQDPGQGLRLIYYSQIVNDFQKGDIAEGYSVSREKKESFPLTVTSAQKNPTAFYLCASTDGARRDIQYFGAGTRLSVL.